Listed here are 20 T cell receptor beta chains from one sample, sequenced in a study of glioma-infiltrating T cells after dendritic cell vaccination. Only in-frame clones appear in the TCRdb table, and some are missing; sequencing was by immunoSEQ multiplex PCR. The table lists more than 100,000 clones, 81% of them singletons. Sequencing was performed on blood, taken before dendritic cell vaccination. These receptors came from a human donor with glioblastoma.

This clone was recorded only once. The chain has TRBV7-3 and TRBJ2-4; tentative D call: TRBD1 (6 bases). The length of the CDR3 is 14 residues. Germline values: CDR1 SGHTA, CDR2 FQGTGA. The V end was cut by 0 bases, the J end by 5 bases, with 8 bases between. CDR3 nucleotides: TGTGCCAGCAGCTTAACAGGGGGTCAAAACATTCAGTACTTC. Translated: CASSLTGGQNIQYF.

The chain has TRBV2 and TRBJ1-4; D unresolved. CDR1 and CDR2 (germline): SNHLY, FYNNEI. Trimming left V 7 bases short and J 8 bases short, with 8 bases between. The length of the CDR3 is 11 residues. DNA for the CDR3: TGTGCCAGCACCCGTCAGGAAAAACTGTTTTTT. Amino acids: CASTRQEKLFF. The full variable domain, with the rest looked up from reference TRBV2 and TRBJ1-4, is EPEVTQTPSHQVTQMGQEVILRCVPISNHLYFYWYRQILGQKVEFLVSFYNNEISEKSEIFDDQFSVERPDGSNFTLKIRSTKLEDSAMYFCASTRQEKLFFGSGTQLSVL.

The chain is built from TRBV19 and TRBJ1-1; 7 nucleotides line up with TRBD1. CDR3 length equals 14 residues. Germline trimming cut 3 bases from V and 0 bases from J; bases unmatched to any gene: 1. Germline values: CDR1 LNHDA, CDR2 SQIVND (reference sequence). The CDR3: CASSIRGVNTEAFF. The CDR3 bases are TGTGCCAGTAGTATCAGGGGGGTGAACACTGAAGCTTTCTTT.

This clone has just a few counts. The CDR3 DNA is TGTGCCAGCAGTGACTCGTTATCGAGGGCCACCGGGGAGCTGTTTTTT. It encodes CASSDSLSRATGELFF. This chain connects TRBV6-4 to TRBJ2-2; tentative D call: TRBD2 (5 bases). Germline values: CDR1 MRHNA, CDR2 SNTAGT. CDR3 length: 16 residues. Trimming left V 0 bases short and J 4 bases short, with 12 bases between.

This clone turned up a few times. V is TRBV5-4 and J is TRBJ2-1; 8 nucleotides agree with TRBD2. V dropped 1 base and J dropped 9; count of bases not matched to a gene: 18. Germline V CDR1 and CDR2: SGHNT, YYREEE (reference sequence). The CDR3 runs to 18 residues. This CDR3 reads CASSLKLRTSLWGSEQFF. The CDR3 bases are TGTGCCAGCAGCTTGAAGTTGAGGACTAGCTTATGGGGGAGTGAGCAGTTCTTC.

The rearrangement uses TRBV27 and TRBJ1-2, with D perhaps matching TRBD1 (6 bases). Germline-derived CDR1 and CDR2 are MNHEY and SMNVEV (reference sequence). Trimming left V 0 bases short and J 4 bases short, with 15 bases between. The CDR3 sequence is 16 residues long. The CDR3 protein is CASSLSPGHRSYGYTF. Written as DNA, the CDR3 is TGTGCCAGCAGTTTATCGCCGGGACATCGGAGCTATGGCTACACCTTC.

The chain has TRBV4-2 and TRBJ2-1; weak D call: TRBD2 (5 bases). The germline V gene encodes CDR1 LGHNA and CDR2 YNFKEQ. V lost 5 bases and J lost 10, with 21 bases in between. The CDR3 sequence is 15 residues long. The CDR3 loop is CASSYIAFMWGEQFF. The CDR3, as DNA: TGTGCCAGCAGCTATATAGCGTTTATGTGGGGAGAGCAGTTCTTC.

This clone showed up just once. V is TRBV6-1 and J is TRBJ2-2; the D gene is possibly TRBD2 (5 bases). Looked up from germline, CDR1 is MNHNS and CDR2 is SASEGT. The length of the CDR3 is 14 residues. The V end lost 7 bases, the J end lost 6 bases, and 15 bases lay between the germline ends. CDR3 protein: CASKGWVGAGELFF. DNA for the CDR3: TGTGCCAGCAAAGGTTGGGTCGGGGCCGGGGAGCTGTTTTTT.

This clone was counted a single time. The chain recombines TRBV5-1 with TRBJ1-1, with D tentatively TRBD1 (6 bases). This CDR3 comprises 15 residues. Germline-derived CDR1 and CDR2 are SGHRS and YFSETQ. Deletions cut 2 bases from V and 6 bases from J, with 17 bases between. The CDR3 here is CASSLGSGGASEAFF. The DNA of the CDR3 is TGCGCCAGCAGCTTAGGGTCTGGGGGCGCATCTGAAGCTTTCTTT.

The CDR3 DNA follows: TGCGCCAGCAGGCTTACCGGGACAGGTTTTTACAATGAGCAGTTCTTC. It codes for CASRLTGTGFYNEQFF. This chain uses TRBV5-1 with TRBJ2-1, with TRBD1 identical over 8 bases. Germline V gene data show CDR1 as SGHRS and CDR2 as YFSETQ. Trimming removed 5 bases from V and 4 bases from J; junction bases left unmatched: 11. CDR3 size: 16 residues. The whole variable domain, remainder taken from reference TRBV5-1 and TRBJ2-1, is KAGVTQTPRYLIKTRGQQVTLSCSPISGHRSVSWYQQTPGQGLQFLFEYFSETQRNKGNFPGRFSGRQFSNSRSEMNVSTLELGDSALYLCASRLTGTGFYNEQFFGPGTRLTVL.

V and J are TRBV13 and TRBJ2-7; 9 bases line up with TRBD1. CDR1 and CDR2 from the germline V gene are PRHDT and FYEKMQ (reference sequence). The CDR3 loop spans 16 amino acids. V was pared by 6 bases and J by 4 bases, with 13 bases of the junction left unmatched. The CDR3 loop is CASRSTRNRGRYEQYF. CDR3 bases: TGTGCCAGCAGATCGACACGGAACAGGGGGCGGTACGAGCAGTACTTC.

CDR3 nucleotide sequence: TGTGCCAGCAGCTCCTACCCAGGGGAAGAGACCCAGTACTTC. The encoded protein is CASSSYPGEETQYF. This chain connects TRBV7-3 to TRBJ2-5, with TRBD1 as a possible D gene (6 bases). Germline CDR1 SGHTA, CDR2 FQGTGA. The CDR3 runs to 14 residues. Trimming removed 4 bases from V and 3 bases from J, with 12 bases in between. Variable domain in full (rest from reference TRBV7-3 and TRBJ2-5): GAGVSQTPSNKVTEKGKYVELRCDPISGHTALYWYRQSLGQGPEFLIYFQGTGAADDSGLPNDRFFAVRPEGSVSTLKIQRTERGDSAVYLCASSSYPGEETQYFGPGTRLLVL.

V gene TRBV5-1 combines with J gene TRBJ1-1; 7 bases align to TRBD1. Unmatched junction bases numbered 9, after V lost 3 bases and J lost 1 base. The CDR3 is 16 residues long. Germline V lookup: CDR1 SGHRS, CDR2 YFSETQ. The CDR3 region is CASSSWPRQGNTEAFF. Here the CDR3 DNA reads TGCGCCAGCAGCTCATGGCCGAGACAGGGGAACACTGAAGCTTTCTTT.

V is TRBV10-3 and J is TRBJ1-1, with 7 bases aligning to TRBD1. V shed 6 bases, J shed 5 bases, and the junction held 18 bases outside the gene matches. CDR3 length equals 17 residues. Germline CDR1 ENHRY, CDR2 SYGVKD. CDR3 sequence: CAISPGGGRGSLTEAFF. The CDR3, as DNA: TGTGCCATCAGCCCGGGGGGGGGCAGGGGGAGTCTTACTGAAGCTTTCTTT.

V gene TRBV19 combines with J gene TRBJ2-1, with 7 bases lining up with TRBD1. V lost 4 bases to trimming and J lost 10 bases; unmatched junction nucleotides: 7. Germline assignment: CDR1 LNHDA and CDR2 SQIVND (reference sequence). The CDR3 is 13 residues long. The CDR3 region is CASSTQVTGEQFF. The CDR3 bases are TGTGCCAGTAGTACACAGGTGACAGGGGAGCAGTTCTTC.

The chain has TRBV19 and TRBJ1-2, with D tentatively TRBD1 (6 bases). This CDR3 comprises 12 residues. CDR1 and CDR2 (germline): LNHDA, SQIVND (reference sequence). With 4 bases removed from V and 8 bases from J, the gap between germline ends came to 11 bases. The CDR3 loop reads CASSTNRVGYTF. CDR3 sequence (DNA): TGTGCCAGTAGTACAAACAGGGTCGGCTACACCTTC.

J is TRBJ1-2 and V is TRBV5-4, with D possibly matching TRBD1 (6 bases). Germline CDR1 reads SGHNT; CDR2 reads YYREEE (reference sequence). The V and J ends lost 0 bases and 7 bases respectively, with 13 bases between them. The CDR3 is 14 residues long. CDR3 protein: CASSLDRASSGYTF. In DNA, the CDR3 is TGTGCCAGCAGCTTGGACAGGGCGTCCTCTGGCTACACCTTC.

This chain links TRBV21-1 with TRBJ2-7; the table gives TRBD1 as D, unverified against the DNA. TRBV21-1 is shown as a pseudogene. This CDR3 spans 16 amino acids. In nucleotides, the CDR3 is TGTGCCAGCAGCCAAGGACGAGACAGTCTCCACTACGAGCAGTACTTC. The encoded protein is CASSQGRDSLHYEQYF.

The chain combines TRBV7-9 with TRBJ1-5; 8 bases are a match to TRBD1. The length of the CDR3 is 15 residues. The V gene end was trimmed by 1 base and the J gene end by 5 bases; junction bases not matched to a gene: 4. The V gene's germline CDR1 is SEHNR and CDR2 FQNEAQ (reference sequence). The CDR3 sequence is CASSLGDRFDQPQHF. The CDR3 region has the DNA TGTGCCAGCAGCTTAGGGGACAGGTTCGATCAGCCCCAGCATTTT.

The gene calls are TRBV30 and TRBJ2-2, with D hard to call. The CDR3 is 15 residues long. V lost 2 bases, J lost 2 bases, and 12 bases lay in between. Germline values: CDR1 GTSNPN, CDR2 SVGIG (reference sequence). For the CDR3, the DNA is TGTGCCTGGAGTATCCCGAGTCATAACACCGGGGAGCTGTTTTTT. This gives the protein CAWSIPSHNTGELFF.